A selection of T cell receptor beta chains follows, all from one sample in a study of control samples from healthy donors and cancer patients. Some clones are missing from TCRdb's copy, which holds only in-frame ones; the method was immunoSEQ multiplex PCR. The sample yields 74,000 or so clones, 89% seen once. The material sequenced was blood. The origin of the receptors is a man aged 45-65 years in good health. Both conserved end residues are part of each CDR3. Fields, in order: clone size, V gene, J gene, D gene, CDR3 protein, CDR3 DNA. D genes are given only for firm matches. A clone size is listed for some rows: how often the clone was seen (once, few, many), or a class if it is expanded.

-	TRBV7-8	TRBJ1-3	-	CASSQTVFGNTIYF	TGTGCCAGCAGCCAGACAGTTTTTGGAAACACCATATATTTT
-	TRBV30	TRBJ1-1	-	CAWSPTLGTHTEAFF	TGTGCCTGGAGTCCTACCTTGGGGACTCACACTGAAGCTTTCTTT
-	TRBV19	TRBJ2-6	-	CASSIYRAGANVLTF	TGTGCCAGTAGTATATATAGGGCTGGGGCCAACGTCCTGACTTTC
-	TRBV30	TRBJ2-5	-	CAWSVGFTRGGETQYF	TGTGCCTGGAGTGTAGGGTTTACAAGGGGTGGAGAGACCCAGTACTTC
-	TRBV2	TRBJ1-3	-	CASSDDRYSGNTIYF	TGTGCCAGCAGTGACGACAGGTACTCTGGAAACACCATATATTTT
-	TRBV23-1	TRBJ1-4	-	CASSKRGRAHIASEKLFF	TGCGCCAGCTCTAAGCGGGGTAGGGCCCACATTGCGTCTGAAAAACTGTTTTTT
once	TRBV3-1/TRBV3-2	TRBJ1-1	-	CASSQGGRTEAFF	TGTGCCAGCAGCCAAGGGGGACGGACTGAAGCTTTCTTT
-	TRBV2	TRBJ2-5	TRBD1	CASSEISGTGGSETQYF	TGTGCCAGCAGTGAGATTTCCGGGACAGGGGGCTCGGAGACCCAGTACTTC
few	TRBV7-9	TRBJ2-7	TRBD1	CASSLGVGQGFTYEQYF	TGTGCCAGCAGCTTAGGTGTGGGACAGGGCTTTACCTACGAGCAGTACTTC
-	TRBV12-3/TRBV12-4	TRBJ2-5	-	CASSRPLQETQYF	TGTGCCAGCAGCCGGCCACTCCAAGAGACCCAGTACTTC
-	TRBV30	TRBJ1-2	-	CAWRNYGYTF	TGTGCCTGGAGGAACTATGGCTACACCTTC
-	TRBV7-6	TRBJ2-3	-	CATTRRQGGRDTQYF	TGTGCCACCACCCGCCGACAGGGAGGCCGAGATACGCAGTATTTT
-	TRBV7-2	TRBJ2-2	-	CASSLGVRGGMWNTGELFF	TGTGCCAGCAGCTTAGGGGTTAGGGGTGGGATGTGGAACACCGGGGAGCTGTTTTTT
-	TRBV28	TRBJ1-2	-	CASHEAPGGYTF	TGTGCCAGCCACGAGGCCCCGGGCGGCTACACCTTC
few	TRBV18	TRBJ2-1	TRBD2	CASSPTSDEQFF	TGTGCCAGCTCACCTACTAGCGATGAGCAGTTCTTC
-	TRBV18	TRBJ2-3	-	CASSPLPTDTQYF	TGTGCCAGCTCACCCCTCCCGACAGATACGCAGTATTTT
-	TRBV29-1	TRBJ1-1	TRBD1	CSVKQGDVNTEAFF	TGCAGCGTAAAACAGGGGGACGTGAACACTGAAGCTTTCTTT
-	TRBV19	TRBJ2-6	-	CASSIGGSGANVLTF	TGTGCCAGTAGTATTGGGGGCTCTGGGGCCAACGTCCTGACTTTC
-	TRBV5-4	TRBJ1-2	-	CASSLDNARRGYTF	TGTGCCAGCAGCTTGGACAACGCACGGAGGGGCTACACCTTC
-	TRBV7-8	TRBJ2-1	TRBD2	CASSLSGSSYNEQFF	TGTGCCAGCAGCTTAAGCGGGAGCTCCTACAATGAGCAGTTCTTC
-	TRBV6-2/TRBV6-3	TRBJ1-2	TRBD1	CASSTGDRDYGYTF	TGTGCCAGCAGCACCGGAGACAGGGACTATGGCTACACCTTC
-	TRBV5-1	TRBJ2-3	-	CASSPVVMAGSTDTQYF	TGCGCCAGCAGCCCGGTGGTGATGGCGGGATCCACAGATACGCAGTATTTT
-	TRBV18	TRBJ1-5	-	CASSPEVDQPQHF	TGTGCCAGCTCACCAGAGGTGGATCAGCCCCAGCATTTT
-	TRBV5-1	TRBJ2-5	-	CASSLVVGSNAETQYF	TGCGCCAGCAGCTTGGTGGTGGGGAGTAATGCAGAGACCCAGTACTTC
-	TRBV5-6	TRBJ2-3	-	CASSLYRTISQGTQYF	TGTGCCAGCAGCTTGTACCGAACTATCTCACAAGGTACGCAGTATTTT
-	TRBV19	TRBJ1-5	TRBD1	CASGYGTGEDQPQHF	TGTGCCAGTGGATATGGAACAGGGGAGGATCAGCCCCAGCATTTT
-	TRBV5-4	TRBJ2-7	TRBD2	CASSPGLAGFYEQYF	TGTGCCAGCAGCCCGGGACTAGCGGGATTCTACGAGCAGTACTTC
-	TRBV2	TRBJ2-3	-	CASSPQQTEDTQYF	TGTGCCAGCAGCCCCCAGCAAACAGAAGATACGCAGTATTTT
-	TRBV7-2	TRBJ2-2	-	CASSPYAGELFF	TGTGCCAGCAGCCCTTACGCCGGGGAGCTGTTTTTT
once	TRBV18	TRBJ1-2	TRBD1	CASSQQGADYGYTF	TGTGCCAGCTCACAACAGGGGGCTGACTATGGCTACACCTTC
-	TRBV27	TRBJ2-7	-	CASSFRDGQSYEQYF	TGTGCCAGCAGTTTCCGGGACGGGCAGTCCTACGAGCAGTACTTC
few	TRBV6-5	TRBJ1-1	-	CASRVGQSNTEAFF	TGTGCCAGCAGGGTCGGACAATCGAACACTGAAGCTTTCTTT
once	TRBV9	TRBJ2-2	-	CASSVATTVLTGELFF	TGTGCCAGCAGCGTAGCTACGACAGTCTTAACCGGGGAGCTGTTTTTT
-	TRBV6-2/TRBV6-3	TRBJ2-1	-	CASSYGASLYNEQFF	TGTGCCAGCAGTTACGGGGCATCGCTCTACAATGAGCAGTTCTTC
once	TRBV14	TRBJ1-3	-	CASSLYRAGNTIYF	TGTGCCAGCAGCCTTTACAGGGCTGGAAACACCATATATTTT
-	TRBV7-2	TRBJ2-5	TRBD2	CASSPGLGQQETQYF	TGTGCCAGCAGCCCCGGACTAGGGCAACAAGAGACCCAGTACTTC
-	TRBV5-6	TRBJ2-7	TRBD1	CASSPGTVSYEQYF	TGTGCCAGCAGCCCCGGGACAGTCTCCTACGAGCAGTACTTC
-	TRBV19	TRBJ1-2	TRBD1	CASSRDRGRDGYTF	TGTGCCAGTAGTCGAGACAGGGGGAGGGATGGCTACACCTTC
-	TRBV10-1	TRBJ1-6	-	CASSRDGNSPLHF	TGCGCCAGCAGTCGGGACGGGAATTCACCCCTCCACTTT
-	TRBV5-1	TRBJ2-7	-	CASSLGAGDRMYEQYF	TGCGCCAGCAGCTTGGGCGCAGGGGATAGGATGTACGAGCAGTACTTC
-	TRBV19	TRBJ1-6	-	CASSPRGWESPLHF	TGTGCCAGTAGCCCGAGGGGATGGGAATCACCCCTCCACTTT
-	TRBV20-1	TRBJ2-7	-	CSAGPYEQYF	TGCAGTGCTGGACCGTACGAGCAGTACTTC
-	TRBV6-5	TRBJ1-1	TRBD1	CASSISGTANTEAFF	TGTGCCAGCAGTATAAGCGGGACAGCGAACACTGAAGCTTTCTTT